The present T cell receptor beta chain was sequenced within a study of T-cell reconstitution after alpha-beta-depleted transplantation in children. This clonotype has at least ten counts. Its antigen is not identified. Using unique molecular identifiers, the investigators prepared the TCRbeta library. MiXCR was run by TCRdb on the PCR reads, yielding one entry per CDR3 protein. The repertoire holds 250,000 to 300,000 distinct CDR3 sequences, with almost 8% as singletons. Regarding the study as a whole: Some patients' high day-60 TCRbeta diversity was attributed to recipient cells surviving conditioning. After transplant, at about two months, alpha-beta T cells were reportedly derived from several hundred expanded graft clones. The authors attributed T-cell counts and diversity one year after transplant mostly to newly produced T cells.

The sequence was obtained from a female patient under 10 years old who had a stem cell transplant for Fanconi anemia, so the T cells may come from the graft donor. The starting material was peripheral blood, obtained 360 days after TCRalphabeta/CD19-depleted stem cell transplant.

CDR3 loop: CSARDQREFSEQYF. The CDR3 nucleotides read TGCAGTGCTAGAGATCAGCGGGAGTTTAGCGAGCAGTACTTC. This chain links TRBV20-1 with TRBJ2-7; 8 bases are a match to TRBD2. The V gene's germline CDR1 is DFQATT and CDR2 SNEGSKA (reference sequence). The V segment lost 0 bases and the J segment 6 bases; nucleotides outside the gene matches: 7. The CDR3 is 14 amino acids.